Below, 23 T cell receptor beta chains from the same sample are listed, as sequenced in a study of response to subunit inactivated influenza vaccine. MiXCR, run by TCRdb on the RT-PCR reads, gives a single entry per CDR3 protein. The profile shows under 950,000 distinct CDR3 sequences, around 20% of them singletons. The specimen comprised PBMCs from blood, sampled 5 to 6 days after vaccination. These TCRs come from a man in his fifties or sixties who received an inactivated influenza vaccine.

This clonotype was seen a handful of times. The chain is built from TRBV6-5 and TRBJ2-3; 14 bases align to TRBD2. The CDR3 sequence is 17 residues long. V shed 1 base and J 3 bases; nucleotides not matched to a gene: 3. Germline CDR1 MNHEY, CDR2 SVGAGI. Written as DNA, the CDR3 is TGTGCCAGCAGTTACTTCCGGACTAGCGGGGGGACAGATACGCAGTATTTT. It encodes CASSYFRTSGGTDTQYF.

This rearrangement joins TRBV27 to TRBJ2-7; the D call may be TRBD1 or TRBD2 (5 bases each). The CDR3 is made up of 14 amino acids. V lost 5 bases and J lost 3, with 14 bases in between. Germline CDR1 MNHEY, CDR2 SMNVEV (reference sequence). The CDR3 bases are TGTGCCAGCAGTACCGGGACCCGGGGCTACGAGCAGTACTTC. It is translated as CASSTGTRGYEQYF.

This clonotype has a count of ten or more. The chain links TRBV6-1 to TRBJ2-1, with a tentative D call TRBD2 (6 bases). With 6 bases removed from V and 7 bases from J, the gap between germline ends came to 16 bases. Germline CDR1 reads MNHNS; CDR2 reads SASEGT. There are 14 residues in the CDR3. The CDR3 is CASRPGRGGNEQFF. CDR3 DNA: TGTGCCAGCAGGCCGGGGCGGGGTGGGAATGAGCAGTTCTTC.

This clonotype came up a few times. The chain couples TRBV24-1 to TRBJ2-1; D possibly corresponds to TRBD1 (5 bases). V was clipped by 4 bases and J by 0 bases, with 12 bases between them. The CDR3 has 16 amino acids. The germline V gene encodes CDR1 KGHDR and CDR2 SFDVKD. CDR3 sequence reads: CATSDPDTTSYNEQFF. The DNA of the CDR3 is TGTGCCACCAGTGACCCGGACACTACCTCCTACAATGAGCAGTTCTTC.

This chain uses TRBV18 with TRBJ2-3; 7 positions agree with TRBD1. CDR1 is KGHSH and CDR2 is LQKENI in the germline V gene. This CDR3 comprises 15 residues. J gave up 5 bases and V 2 bases, and 7 bases lay outside the gene matches. CDR3 region: CASSPMTGRKDTQYF. The CDR3 bases are TGTGCCAGCTCACCAATGACAGGGCGGAAAGATACGCAGTATTTT.

The chain joins TRBV7-2 to TRBJ2-2, with D possibly matching TRBD1 (5 bases). This CDR3 has 15 amino acids. The V end lost 1 base, the J end lost 3 bases, and 9 bases lay between the germline ends. Germline-derived CDR1 and CDR2 are SGHTA and FQGNSA. The CDR3: CASSLGAGYTGELFF. CDR3 nucleotide sequence: TGTGCCAGCAGCTTAGGGGCAGGGTACACCGGGGAGCTGTTTTTT. The entire variable domain, with the rest obtained from reference TRBV7-2 and TRBJ2-2, is as follows: GAGVSQSPSNKVTEKGKDVELRCDPISGHTALYWYRQSLGQGLEFLIYFQGNSAPDKSGLPSDRFSAERTGGSVSTLTIQRTQQEDSAVYLCASSLGAGYTGELFFGEGSRLTVL.

The V call is TRBV5-1, the J call TRBJ2-5; D is unclear. The CDR3 extends over 15 amino acids. V was pared by 0 bases and J by 2 bases, with 11 bases between. CDR1 SGHRS and CDR2 YFSETQ come from the germline V gene. CDR3 in amino acids: CASSLGAQSQETQYF. The CDR3 DNA reads as TGCGCCAGCAGCTTGGGGGCCCAGAGTCAAGAGACCCAGTACTTC.

The rearrangement uses TRBV18 and TRBJ2-5; a weak D match, TRBD1 (6 bases). With 3 bases removed from V and 9 bases from J, the gap between germline ends came to 17 bases. Germline-derived CDR1 and CDR2 are KGHSH and LQKENI. The CDR3 is made up of 14 amino acids. CDR3 residues: CASSPAGQPMAQYF. The CDR3 DNA reads as TGTGCCAGCTCACCCGCAGGACAGCCCATGGCCCAGTACTTC.

This clonotype came up a few times. This sequence joins TRBV4-2 and TRBJ2-1; TRBD1 might be the D (5 bases). Looked up from germline, CDR1 is LGHNA and CDR2 is YNFKEQ. The CDR3 has 16 residues. Trimming left V 0 bases short and J 4 bases short, with 13 bases between. CDR3 protein: CASSQEQGSEYNEQFF. In DNA, the CDR3 is TGTGCCAGCAGCCAAGAGCAGGGCTCGGAATACAATGAGCAGTTCTTC.

The V call is TRBV15, the J call TRBJ2-1, with 7 bases fitting TRBD2. J was trimmed by 7 bases and V by 0 bases; bases with no gene match: 12. The germline CDR1 and CDR2 sequences are LNHNV and YYDKDF (reference sequence). The CDR3 sequence is 17 residues long. The CDR3 DNA is TGTGCCACCAGCAGAGATCTTAGGCGGGAGAGGACGAATGAGCAGTTCTTC. It encodes CATSRDLRRERTNEQFF.

This clonotype occurred many times. The DNA of the CDR3 is TGTGCCAGCAGTAGGGATCGACCAGATACGCAGTATTTT. Its protein is CASSRDRPDTQYF. J is TRBJ2-3 and V is TRBV5-6; no clear D. The CDR3 sequence is 13 residues long. From germline, CDR1 is SGHDT and CDR2 YYEEEE. Trimming removed 5 bases at V and 4 bases at J, with 11 bases between. The variable domain in full, completed from reference TRBV5-6 and TRBJ2-3, reads DAGVTQSPTHLIKTRGQQVTLRCSPKSGHDTVSWYQQALGQGPQFIFQYYEEEERQRGNFPDRFSGHQFPNYSSELNVNALLLGDSALYLCASSRDRPDTQYFGPGTRLTVL.

This clonotype was picked up a small number of times. This sequence joins TRBV4-3 and TRBJ2-5; D is perhaps TRBD1 (6 bases). Germline CDR1 and CDR2: LGHNA and YSLEER. Trimming left V 2 bases short and J 2 bases short, with 6 bases between. CDR3 length equals 13 residues. The CDR3 region has the DNA TGCGCCAGCAGCCAACAGGGGCAAGAGACCCAGTACTTC. Its translation: CASSQQGQETQYF.

V and J are TRBV20-1 and TRBJ1-5, with 11 bases fitting TRBD1. CDR3 size: 15 residues. Germline trimming cut 6 bases from V and 1 base from J; bases unmatched to any gene: 5. Germline V gives CDR1 DFQATT, CDR2 SNEGSKA (reference sequence). CDR3 sequence (DNA): TGCAGTGCCAGGACAGGGGGCGAGAGCAATCAGCCCCAGCATTTT. Its protein product is CSARTGGESNQPQHF.

V is TRBV5-1 and J is TRBJ2-7; D tentatively fits TRBD1 or TRBD2 (5 bases each). The CDR3 has 15 amino acids. V lost 4 bases and J 3 bases, leaving 17 bases between the germline ends. The V gene's germline CDR1 is SGHRS and CDR2 YFSETQ. CDR3 DNA: TGCGCCAGCAGCCTGGGACCTTCCGAGAACTACGAGCAGTACTTC. As protein: CASSLGPSENYEQYF. Variable domain in full (rest from reference TRBV5-1 and TRBJ2-7): KAGVTQTPRYLIKTRGQQVTLSCSPISGHRSVSWYQQTPGQGLQFLFEYFSETQRNKGNFPGRFSGRQFSNSRSEMNVSTLELGDSALYLCASSLGPSENYEQYFGPGTRLTVT.

This clonotype was seen ten or more times. The chain has TRBV29-1 and TRBJ2-4; possibly TRBD2 for D (6 bases). The CDR3 runs 14 residues. Per germline, CDR1 SQVTM and CDR2 ANQGSEA. V lost 5 bases, J lost 1 base, and 12 bases lay in between. CDR3: CSVSEGSAKNIQYF. The CDR3 nucleotides are TGCAGCGTTTCGGAGGGATCGGCCAAAAACATTCAGTACTTC.

This clonotype was seen only a few times. The V and J genes are TRBV20-1 and TRBJ2-7, with TRBD2 identical over 12 bases. V was clipped by 5 bases and J by 6 bases; unmatched bases: 8. This CDR3 region has 14 residues. CDR1 and CDR2 from the germline V gene are DFQATT and SNEGSKA (reference sequence). The CDR3 spells CSAPRLAGVSEQYF. The CDR3 region has the DNA TGCAGTGCTCCTCGACTAGCGGGAGTCTCCGAGCAGTACTTC.

This sequence joins TRBV20-1 and TRBJ2-1, with D tentatively TRBD2 (5 bases). Trimming removed 2 bases at V and 1 base at J, with 9 bases between. The CDR3 contains 14 residues. CDR1 is DFQATT and CDR2 is SNEGSKA in the germline V gene (reference sequence). The CDR3 loop is CSARREWSYNEQFF. The CDR3 region has the DNA TGCAGTGCTAGAAGGGAGTGGTCCTACAATGAGCAGTTCTTC.

This clonotype was detected only a few times. This sequence joins TRBV9 and TRBJ2-1; D is perhaps TRBD1 (6 bases). Between the trimmed V and J ends, which lost 0 bases and 0 bases, there was a span of 13 bases. Looked up from germline, CDR1 is SGDLS and CDR2 is YYNGEE. This CDR3 is 17 amino acids long. CDR3 coding DNA: TGTGCCAGCAGCGTAGGTGGGGGCACTTTCTCCTACAATGAGCAGTTCTTC. Its translation: CASSVGGGTFSYNEQFF.

This chain links TRBV9 with TRBJ2-3, with D hard to call. Deletions cut 1 base from V and 4 bases from J, with 16 bases between. CDR1 is SGDLS and CDR2 is YYNGEE in the germline V gene. The length of the CDR3 is 16 residues. As DNA, the CDR3 is TGTGCCAGCAGCGTAAGGTCGTCCCCCGAGGCAGATACGCAGTATTTT. Translated: CASSVRSSPEADTQYF. Full variable domain (remainder filled in from reference TRBV9 and TRBJ2-3): DSGVTQTPKHLITATGQRVTLRCSPRSGDLSVYWYQQSLDQGLQFLIQYYNGEERAKGNILERFSAQQFPDLHSELNLSSLELGDSALYFCASSVRSSPEADTQYFGPGTRLTVL.

The chain combines TRBV27 with TRBJ2-1; 13 bases line up with TRBD2. The CDR3 runs 15 residues. Trimming took 5 bases from V and 7 from J; bases not matched to a gene: 5. In germline, CDR1 is MNHEY, CDR2 SMNVEV (reference sequence). CDR3 nucleotide sequence: TGTGCCAGCAGTCGCGGGACTAGCGGGAAGAATGAGCAGTTCTTC. Translation gives CASSRGTSGKNEQFF.

This clonotype occurred a few times. The genes are TRBV24-1 and TRBJ2-2, with 8 positions matching TRBD2. Trimming at V came to 8 bases and at J to 6 bases, leaving 7 bases not matched to a gene. CDR1 is KGHDR and CDR2 is SFDVKD in the germline V gene. This CDR3 has 14 amino acids. The CDR3 reads CATKGLGDPGELFF. The CDR3 DNA reads TGTGCCACCAAGGGACTAGGGGACCCCGGGGAGCTGTTTTTT.

This chain connects TRBV5-4 to TRBJ1-2, with 8 bases matching TRBD1. This CDR3 spans 16 amino acids. The germline CDR1 and CDR2 sequences are SGHNT and YYREEE (reference sequence). V gave up 0 bases and J gave up 4 bases; unmatched junction bases: 8. CDR3: CASSLAGTGRIYGYTF. The CDR3, as DNA: TGTGCCAGCAGCTTGGCCGGGACAGGACGTATCTATGGCTACACCTTC.

The chain has TRBV4-2 and TRBJ2-3; D call uncertain. CDR3 size: 16 residues. Germline CDR1 LGHNA, CDR2 YNFKEQ. Trimming took 0 bases from V and 5 from J, leaving 15 bases between them. CDR3 in DNA: TGTGCCAGCAGCCAAGAGAGTAGCAGCAAGGAAGATACGCAGTATTTT. Protein sequence: CASSQESSSKEDTQYF.